This record looks at one T cell receptor (beta chain) sequence and its context. Its antigen is not known. Trimming stripped 4 bases from V and 5 bases from J, with 12 bases between. The CDR3 is 13 amino acids. The germline V gene encodes CDR1 ENHRY and CDR2 SYGVKD. 60 Vbeta and 13 Jbeta primers were used in PCR. Clones were sequenced by immunoSEQ multiplex PCR, and TCRdb holds only the in-frame ones, with some missing. The sample consists of just over 150,000 clones, 80% to 90% of them appearing once. The data originate from a study of cytomegalovirus exposure and HLA in healthy donors. Regarding the study as a whole: TCR beta V- and J-gene trimming was later associated with a missense DCLRE1C variant. The study recorded 150 to 200 TCR beta chains that were cytomegalovirus-associated. DRB1 showed the most TCR associations and HLA-C the fewest in a later analysis, as rates varied by HLA locus. Indistinguishability led to the exclusion of some V segments, TRBV6-2 and TRBV6-3 included.

The genes are TRBV10-3 and TRBJ2-7; maybe TRBD2 (5 bases). The sequence was collected from a woman younger than 35 in good health and CMV-seronegative. Sequencing was carried out using PBMCs. DNA of the CDR3: TGTGCCATCAGTGCCGAGGGCACGGACGAGCAGTACTTC. Encoded protein: CAISAEGTDEQYF.